Sequencing of this T cell receptor (beta chain) was carried out in a study of T cell repertoires in cytomegalovirus infection. Study context: CMV epitopes in the study were HLA-C-restricted (recently identified) and HLA-B-restricted (well studied). Public TCR beta signatures provided an indication of both CMV infection and a matching HLA type. Findings and caveats of the study: Clonotypes of TCR beta that were HLA-C-restricted and CMV-specific dominated the ex vivo response. The cumulative frequency of public TCR beta families identified carriers of CMV plus the relevant HLA.

TCRdb fed the reads into MiXCR, producing one record per CDR3 protein. The data contain roughly 990,000 distinct CDR3 sequences, about a third of them seen just once; the ten biggest clones take up roughly 13%. Remarks on this clonotype: The antigen is undetermined.

Trimming stripped 5 bases from V and 4 bases from J, with 29 bases between. Germline V lookup: CDR1 DFQATT, CDR2 SNEGSKA (reference sequence). CDR3 length equals 18 residues. The TCR sequence derives from a human donor in good health (CMV status not recorded). Some clones in this sample may be carry-over from other donors' samples. The rearrangement joins TRBV20-1 to TRBJ1-2; D remains ambiguous. The input for sequencing was cultured CD8+ T cells from PBMCs, taken from culture after CMV antigen stimulation. The CDR3 sequence is CSALTSHPSLPSGYGYTF. In DNA form, the CDR3 reads TGCAGTGCTCTAACTTCCCATCCATCCTTGCCTTCGGGCTATGGCTACACCTTC.